A selection of T cell receptor beta chains follows, all from one sample in a study of blood T cell repertoires in COVID-19. Data came from immunoSEQ multiplex PCR; TCRdb stores just in-frame clones and leaves some out. The sample has a few hundred thousand clones, 65% to 90% seen once; the top ten hold roughly 14%. Sequencing was done on a sample of peripheral blood. These receptors all come from a woman between 65 and 79 years old with COVID-19, enrolled during active disease. The CDR3 runs from the conserved cysteine through the conserved F or W. A D gene is named only where the DNA matches it firmly. Clone size is shown for a subset of rows, as once, few, many or a class of expanded clone.

>NA|NA|TRBV7-9|TRBJ2-1
TGTGCCAGCAGCGCGGACAGACATGAGCAGTTCTTC
CASSADRHEQFF
>NA|TRBD1|TRBV6-6|TRBJ1-4
TGTGCCAGCAGTTACGCCGACAGGGGAAGTGAAAAACTGTTTTTT
CASSYADRGSEKLFF
>NA|TRBD2|TRBV7-2|TRBJ2-2
TGTGCCACCCTAGAGGGACTACCTTTCACCGGGGAGCTGTTTTTT
CATLEGLPFTGELFF
>few|NA|TRBV6-5|TRBJ1-1
TGTGCCAGCAAAATACACAGGAACACTGAAGCTTTCTTT
CASKIHRNTEAFF
>NA|TRBD1|TRBV5-1|TRBJ2-7
TGCGCCAGCAGCCCGGACAGGGGGGCCTACGAGCAGTACTTC
CASSPDRGAYEQYF
>NA|NA|TRBV6-6|TRBJ1-6
TGTGCCAGCAGGACCGGGGGTGTTTCCTATAATTCACCCCTCCACTTT
CASRTGGVSYNSPLHF
>NA|NA|TRBV28|TRBJ1-2
TGTGCCAGCGAGGGAGAGGGCTATGGCTACACCTTC
CASEGEGYGYTF
>NA|NA|TRBV24-1|TRBJ1-2
TGTGCCACCAGTTGGGGGGATGGCTACACCTTC
CATSWGDGYTF
>NA|NA|TRBV4-3|TRBJ2-3
TGCGCCAGCAGCCAAGTAGGGGTAAACACAGATACGCAGTATTTT
CASSQVGVNTDTQYF
>NA|TRBD1|TRBV14|TRBJ1-6
TGTGCCAGCAGCCCTGGGACAGGCAATTCACCCCTCCACTTT
CASSPGTGNSPLHF
>NA|NA|TRBV19|TRBJ2-1
TGTGCCAGTAGTAGGAGCGGCTCCTACAATGAGCAGTTCTTC
CASSRSGSYNEQFF
>few|TRBD1|TRBV28|TRBJ1-3
TGTGCCAGTGGACAGGGGGAAAACACCATATATTTT
CASGQGENTIYF
>NA|TRBD1|TRBV19|TRBJ1-5
TGTGCCAGTAGTGGGGGACAGGGACTCAATCAGCCCCAGCATTTT
CASSGGQGLNQPQHF
>NA|TRBD1|TRBV4-3|TRBJ2-3
TGCGCCAGCAGCCAAGTTTTCTCCCTTTGGGACAGAGGCACAGATACGCAGTATTTT
CASSQVFSLWDRGTDTQYF
>NA|TRBD1|TRBV5-1|TRBJ2-7
TGCGCCAGCAGCTCGGGACAGGGATGGCACTACGAGCAGTACTTC
CASSSGQGWHYEQYF
>NA|NA|TRBV10-3|TRBJ2-7
TGTGCCATCAGTGAGTCTTACAGCTACTACGAGCAGTACTTC
CAISESYSYYEQYF
>NA|NA|TRBV6-1|TRBJ1-2
TGTGCCAGCGCGGCGGGTAATCGGGACTATGGCTACACCTTC
CASAAGNRDYGYTF
>NA|NA|TRBV13|TRBJ1-2
TGTGCCAGCAGCTTAGGGAATTACAGGCATGGCTACACCTTC
CASSLGNYRHGYTF
>NA|TRBD1|TRBV28|TRBJ2-7
TGTGCCAGCAGGGGGTTGGGACAGGGCTACGAGCAGTACTTC
CASRGLGQGYEQYF
>NA|TRBD1|TRBV4-1|TRBJ1-5
TGCGCCAGCAGCCAAGATGTAGGGACAGGAGGGAATCAGCCCCAGCATTTT
CASSQDVGTGGNQPQHF
>few|NA|TRBV2|TRBJ1-2
TGTGCCAGCTGCTATAGCACTAATAACTATGGCTACACCTTC
CASCYSTNNYGYTF
>NA|NA|TRBV7-3|TRBJ2-2
TGTGCCAGCAGCGAGGACAGAAACACCGGGGAGCTGTTTTTT
CASSEDRNTGELFF
>NA|NA|TRBV5-6|TRBJ1-1
TGTGCCAGCAGCCGCAGACAATTGAACACTGAAGCTTTCTTT
CASSRRQLNTEAFF
>NA|NA|TRBV5-1|TRBJ2-2
TGCGCCAGCAGCTTGTATGGGGCGGACACCGGGGAGCTGTTTTTT
CASSLYGADTGELFF
>NA|NA|TRBV30|TRBJ2-5
TGTGCCTGGAGCGTGGGACTCTCGCAAGAGACCCAGTACTTC
CAWSVGLSQETQYF
>NA|NA|TRBV19|TRBJ1-2
TGTGCCAGTAGTCCTGACAAGTCCGATGGCTACACCTTC
CASSPDKSDGYTF
>NA|TRBD2|TRBV6-5|TRBJ2-5
TGTGCCAGCAGTTTCGGGGGGTCGGAGACCCAGTACTTC
CASSFGGSETQYF
>NA|NA|TRBV28|TRBJ1-3
TGTGCCAGCAGTTTATCAGTCTCTGGAAACACCATATATTTT
CASSLSVSGNTIYF
>NA|TRBD1|TRBV9|TRBJ1-3
TGTGCCAGCAGCCAAGGACAGGGACAAGGAAACACCATATATTTT
CASSQGQGQGNTIYF
>NA|TRBD2|TRBV4-1|TRBJ2-3
TGCGCCAGCAGCCCCCCAGGAGAGCGGGGGGGCCCGTATTTT
CASSPPGERGGPYF
>NA|NA|TRBV6-5|TRBJ1-2
TGTGCCAGCAGTCTGGGGCACGGCACCCTTGGCTACACCTTC
CASSLGHGTLGYTF
>NA|NA|TRBV5-6|TRBJ2-6
TGTGCCAGCAGTCCCTCCACCCACAGGGTTGGGGCCAACGTCCTGACTTTC
CASSPSTHRVGANVLTF
>NA|TRBD1|TRBV6-1|TRBJ1-1
TGTGCCAGCAGTGAATGGGGGCCTGGGCAGGGGGCGGCTGAAGCTTTCTTT
CASSEWGPGQGAAEAFF
>NA|TRBD2|TRBV5-6|TRBJ2-7
TGTGCCAGCAGCTTTCCCCCCGGGGGGGAGCAGTACTTC
CASSFPPGGEQYF
>NA|NA|TRBV6-5|TRBJ1-1
TGTGCCAGCACCCCCTCCCCGGGGACTGAAGCTTTCTTT
CASTPSPGTEAFF
>NA|TRBD2|TRBV7-2|TRBJ2-5
TGTGCCAGCAGCTTAGTGGGCGGGGGGGCTTTAGAGACCCAGTACTTC
CASSLVGGGALETQYF
>NA|NA|TRBV14|TRBJ1-1
TGTGCCAGCAGCCAAGTGTCAGGTGGGAACACTGAAGCTTTCTTT
CASSQVSGGNTEAFF
>many|TRBD2|TRBV5-1|TRBJ2-3
TGCGCCAGCCAGCTAGCGGGGCCCAGCACAGATACGCAGTATTTT
CASQLAGPSTDTQYF
>once|TRBD1|TRBV12-5|TRBJ1-4
TGTGCTAGTGCCACAGGGGCGAATGAAAAACTGTTTTTT
CASATGANEKLFF
>NA|TRBD2|TRBV5-6|TRBJ2-1
TGTGCCAGCAGCTTGGGCACTAGCGGGGGGGCCTCCGGTGAGCAGTTCTTC
CASSLGTSGGASGEQFF
>NA|NA|TRBV18|TRBJ1-5
TGTGCCAGCTCACCACTGGCTGATCAGCCCCAGCATTTT
CASSPLADQPQHF
>NA|TRBD1|TRBV19|TRBJ1-4
TGTGCCAGTAGTACAACGCGGACAGGGAGGGGGGCTAATGAAAAACTGTTTTTT
CASSTTRTGRGANEKLFF
>NA|NA|TRBV3-1/TRBV3-2|TRBJ2-1
TGTGCCAGCAGCCAAGATGCGGTCGGCGAGCAGTTCTTC
CASSQDAVGEQFF
>NA|TRBD1|TRBV2|TRBJ1-5
TGTGCCAGCAGTGATGGCAGGGGGTTTCAGCCCCAGCATTTT
CASSDGRGFQPQHF
>NA|TRBD1|TRBV2|TRBJ1-2
TGTGCCAGCAGATGGACAGGCAATGGCTACACCTTC
CASRWTGNGYTF
>once|NA|TRBV28|TRBJ1-2
TGTGCCAGCAGTCGCTGGCAAGATGGCTACACCTTC
CASSRWQDGYTF
>NA|TRBD1|TRBV9|TRBJ1-1
TGTGCCAGCGCCCGGGGCGGACAGGGGGCCTTGAACACTGAAGCTTTCTTT
CASARGGQGALNTEAFF
>few|NA|TRBV19|TRBJ1-5
TGTGCCAGTAGTGAGAGGGGGAGTAGCAATCAGCCCCAGCATTTT
CASSERGSSNQPQHF
>NA|NA|TRBV12-3/TRBV12-4|TRBJ2-7
TGTGCCAGCAGTACTGGGACATTCTACGAGCAGTACTTC
CASSTGTFYEQYF
>NA|NA|TRBV2|TRBJ2-2
TGTGCCAGCAAAGAAGAGACGAACACCGGGGAGCTGTTTTTT
CASKEETNTGELFF
>NA|NA|TRBV27|TRBJ1-1
TGTGCCAGCAGTTTACGCAGGGTAGGGGCTGAAGCTTTCTTT
CASSLRRVGAEAFF
>NA|NA|TRBV10-2|TRBJ1-1
TGCGCCAGCAGGCGGAGGGACACTGAAGCTTTCTTT
CASRRRDTEAFF
>NA|NA|TRBV11-2|TRBJ1-3
TGTGCCAGCAGCTTAATCCTTGGAGGGTCTGGAAACACCATATATTTT
CASSLILGGSGNTIYF
>NA|TRBD2|TRBV7-2|TRBJ2-7
TGTGCCAGCAGCGGAACTAGCGGGGGCTCCTACGAGCAGTACTTC
CASSGTSGGSYEQYF
>NA|TRBD1|TRBV25-1|TRBJ2-7
TGTGCCAGCAGTGCCCCCGGGACAGTCTACGAGCAGTACTTC
CASSAPGTVYEQYF
>NA|TRBD1|TRBV19|TRBJ1-2
TGTGCCAGTACCCAGGGCCCGGGACAGTTCTACTATGGCTACACCTTC
CASTQGPGQFYYGYTF
>NA|TRBD1|TRBV4-3|TRBJ2-6
TGCGCCAGCAGCCCCTCCCGGACAGGAGTATACTCTGGGGCCAACGTCCTGACTTTC
CASSPSRTGVYSGANVLTF
>NA|NA|TRBV11-2|TRBJ1-6
TGTGCCAGCAGCACCCACGCGAGGAGGGCGAGCTATTCACCCCTCCACTTT
CASSTHARRASYSPLHF
>NA|TRBD1|TRBV2|TRBJ2-3
TGTGCCAGCAAGTGGACAGGGGGGACAGATACGCAGTATTTT
CASKWTGGTDTQYF
>NA|NA|TRBV27|TRBJ2-7
TGTGCCAGCAGTTTGGACAGACCCTACGAGCAGTACTTC
CASSLDRPYEQYF